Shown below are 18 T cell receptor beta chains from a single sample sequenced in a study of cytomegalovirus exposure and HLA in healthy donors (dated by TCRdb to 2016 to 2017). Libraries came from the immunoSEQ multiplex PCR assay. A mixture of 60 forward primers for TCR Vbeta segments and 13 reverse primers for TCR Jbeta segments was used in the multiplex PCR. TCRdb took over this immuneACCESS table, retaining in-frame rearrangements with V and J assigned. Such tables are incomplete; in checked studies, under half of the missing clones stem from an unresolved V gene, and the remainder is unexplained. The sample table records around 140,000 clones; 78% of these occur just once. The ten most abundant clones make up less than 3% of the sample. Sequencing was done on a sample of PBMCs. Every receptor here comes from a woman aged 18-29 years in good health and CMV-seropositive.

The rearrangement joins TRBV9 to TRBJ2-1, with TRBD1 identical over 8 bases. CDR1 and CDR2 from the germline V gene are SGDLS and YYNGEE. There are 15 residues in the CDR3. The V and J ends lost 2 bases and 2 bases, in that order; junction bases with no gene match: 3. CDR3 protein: CASSVVQGAYNEQFF. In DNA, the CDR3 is TGTGCCAGCAGCGTCGTACAGGGGGCCTACAATGAGCAGTTCTTC. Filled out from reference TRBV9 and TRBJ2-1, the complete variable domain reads DSGVTQTPKHLITATGQRVTLRCSPRSGDLSVYWYQQSLDQGLQFLIQYYNGEERAKGNILERFSAQQFPDLHSELNLSSLELGDSALYFCASSVVQGAYNEQFFGPGTRLTVL.

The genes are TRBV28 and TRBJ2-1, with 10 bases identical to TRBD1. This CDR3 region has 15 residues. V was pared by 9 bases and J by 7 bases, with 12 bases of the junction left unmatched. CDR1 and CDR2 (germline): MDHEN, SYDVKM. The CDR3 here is CASLIPGQGYNEQFF. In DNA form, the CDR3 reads TGTGCCAGTCTTATACCGGGACAGGGGTATAATGAGCAGTTCTTC.

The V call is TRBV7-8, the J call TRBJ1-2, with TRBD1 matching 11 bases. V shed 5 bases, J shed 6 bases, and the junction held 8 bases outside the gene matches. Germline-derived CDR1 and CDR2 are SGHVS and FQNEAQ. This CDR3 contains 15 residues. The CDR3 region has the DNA TGTGCCAGCAGCATCAGGACAGGGGGCACGGATGGCTACACCTTC. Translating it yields CASSIRTGGTDGYTF.

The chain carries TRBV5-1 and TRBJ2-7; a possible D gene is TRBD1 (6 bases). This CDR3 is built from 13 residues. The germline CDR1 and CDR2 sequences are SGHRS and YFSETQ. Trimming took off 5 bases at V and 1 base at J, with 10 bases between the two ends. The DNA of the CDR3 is TGCGCCAGCAGTGGGCAGGGGTCCTACGAGCAGTACTTC. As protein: CASSGQGSYEQYF.

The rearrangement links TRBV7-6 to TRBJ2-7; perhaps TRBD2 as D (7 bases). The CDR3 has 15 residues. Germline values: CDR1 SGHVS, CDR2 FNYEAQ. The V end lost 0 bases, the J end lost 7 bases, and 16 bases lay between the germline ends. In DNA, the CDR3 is TGTGCCAGCAGCTTAGCAGGGGGGGGCGGCTTTGAGCAGTACTTC. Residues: CASSLAGGGGFEQYF.

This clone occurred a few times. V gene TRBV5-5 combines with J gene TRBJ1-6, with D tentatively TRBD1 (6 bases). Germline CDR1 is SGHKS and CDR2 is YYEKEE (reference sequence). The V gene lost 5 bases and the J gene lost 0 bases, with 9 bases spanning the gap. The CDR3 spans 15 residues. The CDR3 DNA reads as TGTGCCAGCAGGGCAGGGGACTCCTATAATTCACCCCTCCACTTT. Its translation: CASRAGDSYNSPLHF.

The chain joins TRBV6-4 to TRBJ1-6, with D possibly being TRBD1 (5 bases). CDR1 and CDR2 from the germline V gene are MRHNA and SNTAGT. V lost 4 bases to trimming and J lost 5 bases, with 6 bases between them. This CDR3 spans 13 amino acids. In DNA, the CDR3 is TGTGCCAGCAGTGTGGACAATAATTCACCCCTCCACTTT. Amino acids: CASSVDNNSPLHF.

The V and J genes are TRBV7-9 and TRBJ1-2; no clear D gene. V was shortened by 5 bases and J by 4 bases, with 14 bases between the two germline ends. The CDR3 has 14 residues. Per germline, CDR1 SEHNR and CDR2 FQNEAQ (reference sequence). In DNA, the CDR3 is TGTGCCAGCAGCCCGAGGACGGGGAGCTATGGCTACACCTTC. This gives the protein CASSPRTGSYGYTF.

CDR3 sequence (DNA): TGTGCCAGCTCATCCGGGACAGGGGAGGGCTACGAGCAGTACTTC. Its protein is CASSSGTGEGYEQYF. This chain joins TRBV18 and TRBJ2-7; 10 bases align to TRBD1. The CDR3 loop spans 15 amino acids. With V trimmed by 5 bases and J by 3 bases, 7 bases remained unmatched. Germline V lookup: CDR1 KGHSH, CDR2 LQKENI.

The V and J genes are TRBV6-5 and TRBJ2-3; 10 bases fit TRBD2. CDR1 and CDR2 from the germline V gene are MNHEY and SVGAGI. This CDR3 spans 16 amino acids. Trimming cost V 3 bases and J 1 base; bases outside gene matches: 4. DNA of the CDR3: TGTGCCAGCAGTTATATAGCGGGGGGCGGCACAGATACGCAGTATTTT. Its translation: CASSYIAGGGTDTQYF.

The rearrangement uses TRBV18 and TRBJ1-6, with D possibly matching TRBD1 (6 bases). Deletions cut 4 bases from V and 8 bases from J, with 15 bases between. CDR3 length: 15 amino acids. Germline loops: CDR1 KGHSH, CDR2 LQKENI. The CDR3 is CASSRTGTIDSPLHF. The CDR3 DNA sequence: TGTGCCAGCTCACGCACAGGGACTATCGATTCACCCCTCCACTTT.

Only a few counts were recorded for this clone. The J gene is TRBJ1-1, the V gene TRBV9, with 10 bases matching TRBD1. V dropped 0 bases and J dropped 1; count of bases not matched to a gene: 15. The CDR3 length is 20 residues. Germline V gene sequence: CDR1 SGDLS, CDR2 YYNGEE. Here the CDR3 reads CASSVATGTGERRRNTEAFF. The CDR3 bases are TGTGCCAGCAGCGTAGCTACAGGGACAGGGGAAAGGAGGAGGAACACTGAAGCTTTCTTT.

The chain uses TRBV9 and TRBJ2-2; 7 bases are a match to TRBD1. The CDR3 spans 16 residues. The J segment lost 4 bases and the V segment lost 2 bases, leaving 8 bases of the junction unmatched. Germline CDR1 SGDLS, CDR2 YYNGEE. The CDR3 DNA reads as TGTGCCAGCAGCGTGTCCGGGACAGAGGTCACCGGGGAGCTGTTTTTT. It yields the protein CASSVSGTEVTGELFF.

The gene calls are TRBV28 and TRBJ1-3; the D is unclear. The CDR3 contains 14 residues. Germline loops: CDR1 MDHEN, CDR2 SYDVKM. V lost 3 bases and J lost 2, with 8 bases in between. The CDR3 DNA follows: TGTGCCAGCAGTTTGCGGGGAACTGGAAACACCATATATTTT. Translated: CASSLRGTGNTIYF.

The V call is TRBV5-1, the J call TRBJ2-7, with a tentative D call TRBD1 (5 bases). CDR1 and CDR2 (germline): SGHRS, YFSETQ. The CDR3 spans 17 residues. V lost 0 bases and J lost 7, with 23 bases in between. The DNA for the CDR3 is TGCGCCAGCAGCTTGGCCGTCCGACAGTCCCGTCCCTCGGAGCAGTACTTC. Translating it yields CASSLAVRQSRPSEQYF.

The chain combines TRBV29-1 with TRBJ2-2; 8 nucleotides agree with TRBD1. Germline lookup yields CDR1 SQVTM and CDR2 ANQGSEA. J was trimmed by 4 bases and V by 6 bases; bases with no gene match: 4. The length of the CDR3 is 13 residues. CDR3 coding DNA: TGCAGCGTGATCACAGGGGGCACCGGGGAGCTGTTTTTT. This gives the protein CSVITGGTGELFF.

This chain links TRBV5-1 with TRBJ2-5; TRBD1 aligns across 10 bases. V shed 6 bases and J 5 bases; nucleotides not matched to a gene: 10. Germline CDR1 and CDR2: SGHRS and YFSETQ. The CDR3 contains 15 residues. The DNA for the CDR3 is TGCGCCAGCACCTTTGACAGGGGGCGCCGGGAGACCCAGTACTTC. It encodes CASTFDRGRRETQYF. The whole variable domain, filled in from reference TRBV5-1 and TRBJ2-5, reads KAGVTQTPRYLIKTRGQQVTLSCSPISGHRSVSWYQQTPGQGLQFLFEYFSETQRNKGNFPGRFSGRQFSNSRSEMNVSTLELGDSALYLCASTFDRGRRETQYFGPGTRLLVL.

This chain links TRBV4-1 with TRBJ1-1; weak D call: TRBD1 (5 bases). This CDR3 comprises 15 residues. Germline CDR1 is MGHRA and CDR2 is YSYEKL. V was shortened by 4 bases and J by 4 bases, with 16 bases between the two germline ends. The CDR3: CASSLVLEGPTEAFF. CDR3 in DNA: TGCGCCAGCAGCCTAGTATTGGAGGGACCCACTGAAGCTTTCTTT.